The 21 T cell receptor beta chains below come from one sample, sequenced in a study of T cells in Graves' hyperthyroidism and ophthalmopathy (dated by TCRdb to between 2018 and 2021). The library was prepared using multiplex PCR. For sequencing, an Illumina HiSeq 2000 was employed. TCR beta CDR3 regions were amplified from RNA transcripts. The TCR CDR3 was subjected to a first round of RT-PCR using the HTBI primer set and the Qiagen OneStep RT-PCR kit. TCRdb reworked the public reads: Q25 trimming with fastp, MiXCR clone assembly, productive beta chains retained. Each CDR3 protein appears once, grouped with its most common genes and DNA. The sample records hundreds of thousands of distinct CDR3 sequences, 20% of which are singletons. 45% to 50% of the sample is in the top ten clones. The sequenced sample was blood. These receptors all stem from a man aged 35 to 55 with Graves' ophthalmopathy.

Of note for this clonotype: Because it lacks the conserved phenylalanine or tryptophan at the end, this CDR3 is likely a read error. This rearrangement joins TRBV28 to TRBJ2-7, with 15 positions matching TRBD2. V lost 6 bases and J lost 1; bases outside the gene matches: 7. There are 17 residues in the CDR3. Per germline, CDR1 MDHEN and CDR2 SYDVKM. The CDR3 DNA follows: TGTGCCAGCAGACAAGGGACTAGCGGGAGGTGGTCCTACGAGCAGTACTCC. Translating it yields CASRQGTSGRWSYEQYS.

This clonotype has ten or more counts. The rearrangement joins TRBV7-8 to TRBJ1-1; D gene uncertain. The CDR3 totals 16 residues. V was cut by 5 bases and J by 4 bases, with 20 bases left in between. Germline-derived CDR1 and CDR2 are SGHVS and FQNEAQ. The CDR3 DNA reads as TGTGCCAGCAGCCCCCCCCGGGCACCGGGCGGCACTGAAGCTTTCTTT. This encodes CASSPPRAPGGTEAFF.

In this sample, this clonotype turned up a few times. This rearrangement joins TRBV16 to TRBJ1-5; tentatively, D is TRBD1 (5 bases). Germline V gives CDR1 KGHSY, CDR2 FQNENV. The CDR3 extends over 14 amino acids. V lost 5 bases, J lost 6 bases, and 14 bases lay in between. This CDR3 is CASSSSGLIQPQHF. Written as DNA, the CDR3 is TGTGCCAGCAGCTCCTCGGGGCTGATTCAGCCCCAGCATTTT. The variable domain in full, completed from reference TRBV16 and TRBJ1-5, reads GEEVAQTPKHLVRGEGQKAKLYCAPIKGHSYVFWYQQVLKNEFKFLISFQNENVFDETGMPKERFSAKCLPNSPCSLEIQATKLEDSAVYFCASSSSGLIQPQHFGDGTRLSIL.

The V call is TRBV6-1, the J call TRBJ2-7; either TRBD1 or TRBD2 may fit D (5 bases each). Trimming removed 2 bases at V and 0 bases at J, with 11 bases between. The CDR3 runs 15 residues. The germline V gene encodes CDR1 MNHNS and CDR2 SASEGT. CDR3 in amino acids: CASSEQGVSSYEQYF. Written as DNA, the CDR3 is TGTGCCAGCAGTGAACAGGGAGTTAGCTCCTACGAGCAGTACTTC.

The chain uses TRBV15 and TRBJ1-5; the match to TRBD1 covers 9 bases. CDR3 length: 17 amino acids. Germline V gives CDR1 LNHNV, CDR2 YYDKDF (reference sequence). V shed 0 bases and J 1 base; nucleotides not matched to a gene: 4. As DNA, the CDR3 is TGTGCCACCAGCAGAGATCAGGGACAGGGAAGCAATCAGCCCCAGCATTTT. Encoded protein: CATSRDQGQGSNQPQHF.

This sequence joins TRBV20-1 and TRBJ2-1, with D perhaps TRBD2 (7 bases). Germline lookup yields CDR1 DFQATT and CDR2 SNEGSKA (reference sequence). This CDR3 contains 14 residues. The V end was cut by 6 bases, the J end by 4 bases, with 16 bases between. The CDR3 sequence: CSANRGARYNEQFF. CDR3 coding DNA: TGCAGTGCGAATCGGGGGGCGCGTTACAATGAGCAGTTCTTC.

The V and J genes are TRBV2 and TRBJ1-2, with 9 bases lining up with TRBD1. CDR1 and CDR2 from the germline V gene are SNHLY and FYNNEI. The CDR3 spans 16 residues. V shed 7 bases, J shed 1 base, and the junction held 10 bases outside the gene matches. The CDR3 DNA sequence: TGTGCCAGCAAGGGGACAGGGCAGATACTTAACTATGGCTACACCTTC. As protein: CASKGTGQILNYGYTF.

This clonotype was detected ten times or more. CDR3: CASRRNRDVTDTQYF. CDR3 DNA: TGCGCCAGCCGACGGAACAGGGATGTCACAGATACGCAGTATTTT. The chain is built from TRBV5-1 and TRBJ2-3, with TRBD1 as a possible D gene (6 bases). Per germline, CDR1 SGHRS and CDR2 YFSETQ. The CDR3 is 15 residues long. The V gene lost 7 bases and the J gene lost 2 bases, with 17 bases spanning the gap.

Ten or more counts support this clonotype. The V and J genes are TRBV7-2 and TRBJ2-1, with TRBD2 identical over 12 bases. The trim removed 1 base at V and 10 bases at J, leaving 8 bases unmatched. This CDR3 has 16 residues. The germline V gene encodes CDR1 SGHTA and CDR2 FQGNSA. CDR3 coding DNA: TGTGCCAGCAGCTTAGGGGTACTAGCGGGAGGCGGGGAGCAGTTCTTC. As protein: CASSLGVLAGGGEQFF.

This clonotype was counted ten times or more. The V gene is TRBV7-2, the J gene TRBJ2-1; D gene uncertain. Germline lookup yields CDR1 SGHTA and CDR2 FQGNSA. This CDR3 spans 13 amino acids. V was pared by 1 base and J by 6 bases, with 7 bases between. CDR3 loop: CASSLDRRNEQFF. The CDR3 DNA reads TGTGCCAGCAGCTTAGATAGACGCAATGAGCAGTTCTTC.

This clonotype was seen only once. The chain links TRBV20-1 to TRBJ1-5, with 7 bases lining up with TRBD1. The V gene end was trimmed by 3 bases and the J gene end by 6 bases; junction bases not matched to a gene: 20. Germline V lookup: CDR1 DFQATT, CDR2 SNEGSKA (reference sequence). CDR3 length: 18 amino acids. In DNA form, the CDR3 reads TGCAGTGCTAGTAAAGGCACAGGGGCTATAAGGCTTGGTCAGCCCCAGCATTTT. Translation: CSASKGTGAIRLGQPQHF.

On this clonotype itself: The junction and the germline gene differ at one end; a read error may be behind it. The chain joins TRBV18 to TRBJ2-7, with no clear D. The CDR3 is 15 residues long. Per the germline V gene, CDR1 is KGHSH and CDR2 is LQKENI. The CDR3 loop is CASSPSTGLGYEQYF. CDR3 nucleotides: TGTGCCAGCTCACCATCGACGGGCCTGGGGTACGAGCAGTATTTC.

This clonotype appeared a few times. J is TRBJ1-6 and V is TRBV6-2 or TRBV6-3; a possible D gene is TRBD1 (6 bases). The ends were cut back, 7 bases at V and 0 bases at J, with 10 bases in the middle. Germline assignment: CDR1 MNHEY and CDR2 SVGEGT. The CDR3 extends over 15 amino acids. The CDR3 nucleotides are TGTGCCAGCAAGACAGGACTCTCCTATAATTCACCCCTCCACTTT. Translated, it gives CASKTGLSYNSPLHF.

There are a few counts of this clonotype. The chain has TRBV3-1 and TRBJ2-1; D unclear. Trimming pared 2 bases from V and 4 bases from J, leaving 18 bases between. CDR1 and CDR2 (germline): LGHDT, YNNKEL (reference sequence). The CDR3 contains 17 residues. CDR3 nucleotide sequence: TGTGCCAGCAGCCAAAAGGCCTCCGCCCTCGGATACAATGAGCAGTTCTTC. This codes for CASSQKASALGYNEQFF.

The rearrangement uses TRBV5-1 and TRBJ2-7, with D perhaps TRBD2 (5 bases). The CDR3 extends over 15 amino acids. V was trimmed by 0 bases and J by 0 bases, leaving 10 bases between them. The V gene's germline CDR1 is SGHRS and CDR2 YFSETQ. CDR3 sequence reads: CASSLASGTSYEQYF. The CDR3 DNA follows: TGCGCCAGCAGCTTGGCCAGCGGAACCTCCTACGAGCAGTACTTC.

The CDR3 DNA reads as TGTGCCACCAGTGGTAGGGGGCATGAGCAGTTCTTC. This gives the protein CATSGRGHEQFF. The chain is built from TRBV24-1 and TRBJ2-1; 7 positions match TRBD1. The V and J ends lost 5 bases and 8 bases, in that order; junction bases with no gene match: 2. CDR1 and CDR2 (germline): KGHDR, SFDVKD. This CDR3 comprises 12 residues.

Worth noting for this clonotype: A read error is likely, as this CDR3 ends without the conserved phenylalanine or tryptophan. V usage is TRBV5-5 and J usage is TRBJ2-5; 7 bases align to TRBD1. The trim removed 4 bases at V and 1 base at J, leaving 7 bases unmatched. The V gene's germline CDR1 is SGHKS and CDR2 YYEKEE (reference sequence). The CDR3 length is 15 residues. The DNA of the CDR3 is TGTGCCAGCAGCCCGCAGACAGGGTCCCAAGAGACCCAGTACTCC. This encodes CASSPQTGSQETQYS.

This clonotype came up a few times. V and J are TRBV2 and TRBJ1-2; no clear D. CDR1 SNHLY and CDR2 FYNNEI come from the germline V gene. Trimming removed 1 base at V and 7 bases at J, with 4 bases between. The CDR3 extends over 11 amino acids. The CDR3 here is CASSEDGGYTF. The CDR3 bases are TGTGCCAGCAGTGAAGACGGTGGCTACACCTTC.

The V gene is TRBV24-1, the J gene TRBJ2-5, with D unclear. With 2 bases removed from V and 5 bases from J, the gap between germline ends came to 8 bases. CDR1 and CDR2 (germline): KGHDR, SFDVKD. The length of the CDR3 is 13 residues. This CDR3 reads CATSDSYLETQYF. The CDR3 DNA reads as TGTGCCACCAGTGATTCCTACTTGGAGACCCAGTACTTC.

This clonotype was seen many times. The rearrangement joins TRBV7-9 to TRBJ2-3; D is possibly TRBD2 (6 bases). The germline V gene has CDR1 SEHNR and CDR2 FQNEAQ (reference sequence). The ends were cut back, 1 base at V and 1 base at J, with 9 bases in the middle. The CDR3 sequence is 15 residues long. CDR3 sequence (DNA): TGTGCCAGCAGCTTAGTGGGCGGGGGCACAGATACGCAGTATTTT. As protein: CASSLVGGGTDTQYF.

This clonotype has a handful of counts. This rearrangement joins TRBV28 to TRBJ1-5; D remains unclear. The CDR3 is 17 amino acids. V was cut by 0 bases and J by 4 bases, with 16 bases left in between. Germline V gene sequence: CDR1 MDHEN, CDR2 SYDVKM. CDR3 nucleotides: TGTGCCAGCAGTTTATGGGCCCTAGGAGGTGGGAATCAGCCCCAGCATTTT. This translates into CASSLWALGGGNQPQHF.